The source of this T cell receptor (beta chain) is a study of shared clonotypes between healthy human individuals. Researchers divided each subset's genomic DNA evenly across several immunoSEQ plates. Sequenced by immunoSEQ multiplex PCR; TCRdb stores in-frame clones only, minus some. The sample gives around 2.5 million clones, over 85% of which show up once; 0.36% is in the top ten. This CDR3 spans 12 amino acids. CDR1 MDHEN and CDR2 SYDVKM come from the germline V gene. Trimming removed 5 bases from V and 9 bases from J, with 11 bases in between. This clone is a singleton in its sample. The TCR was taken from a man in his late teens or twenties in good health. Some clones in this sample may be carry-over from other donors' samples. J is TRBJ1-3 and V is TRBV28; D gene unclear. The specimen sequenced was naive CD4+ T cells from PBMCs. Subset: CD45RA+ positively selected. The CDR3 DNA follows: TGTGCCAGCAGTCCAACAGTGGGCACCATATATTTT. This gives the protein CASSPTVGTIYF.